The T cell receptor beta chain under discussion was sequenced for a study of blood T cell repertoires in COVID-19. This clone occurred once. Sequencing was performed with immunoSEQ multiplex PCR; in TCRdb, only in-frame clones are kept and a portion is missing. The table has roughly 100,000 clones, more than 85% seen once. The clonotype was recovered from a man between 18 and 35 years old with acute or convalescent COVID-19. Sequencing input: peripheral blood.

The CDR3 DNA is TGTGCCACCAGTGACCGACAGTTTAGCAATCAGCCCCAGCATTTT. This codes for CATSDRQFSNQPQHF. The chain is built from TRBV24-1 and TRBJ1-5, with D perhaps TRBD1 (5 bases). Between the trimmed V and J ends, which lost 4 bases and 0 bases, there was a span of 9 bases. Germline V gene data show CDR1 as KGHDR and CDR2 as SFDVKD. This CDR3 has 15 amino acids.